These 10 T cell receptor beta chains were all obtained from the same sample, sequenced in a study of blood T cell repertoires in COVID-19. Clones were read by immunoSEQ multiplex PCR, and TCRdb kept only the in-frame ones, dropping some. The sample shows approximately 89,000 clones, about 96% of them seen only once. The specimen was peripheral blood. The origin of the receptors is a human donor with active COVID-19. The donor label of this sample is uncertain.

The chain has TRBV27 and TRBJ2-7; tentative D call: TRBD2 (6 bases). The CDR3 is 15 residues long. In germline, CDR1 is MNHEY, CDR2 SMNVEV (reference sequence). The germline V and J ends were trimmed by 6 bases and 0 bases, with 15 bases remaining between them. The CDR3 is CASSPTGSYSYEQYF. The CDR3 bases are TGTGCCAGCAGCCCGACCGGGAGTTACTCCTACGAGCAGTACTTC.

This clone occurred once. CDR3 sequence: CASSEGLGLAAGELFF. The CDR3 region has the DNA TGTGCCAGCAGCGAGGGGTTGGGACTAGCGGCCGGGGAGCTGTTTTTT. This sequence joins TRBV5-6 and TRBJ2-2; 11 nucleotides agree with TRBD2. CDR3 length equals 16 residues. Germline V gene sequence: CDR1 SGHDT, CDR2 YYEEEE. The junction had 8 bases not matched to a gene; V was cut back by 4 bases and J by 6 bases.

The chain is built from TRBV6-1 and TRBJ2-5; 9 bases match TRBD1. CDR3 length: 15 residues. Germline assignment: CDR1 MNHNS and CDR2 SASEGT. The J segment lost 5 bases and the V segment lost 3 bases, leaving 7 bases of the junction unmatched. In DNA, the CDR3 is TGTGCCAGCAGTGATGAGACAGGGGGATTTGAGACCCAGTACTTC. Translating gives CASSDETGGFETQYF.

The V call is TRBV7-9, the J call TRBJ2-5; D might be TRBD2 (6 bases). Trimming took off 5 bases at V and 5 bases at J, with 27 bases between the two ends. Germline assignment: CDR1 SEHNR and CDR2 FQNEAQ (reference sequence). CDR3 size: 18 residues. The CDR3 region has the DNA TGTGCCAGCAGCCCGGCCACTCGGGCCTCGGGGAGGTCGGAGACCCAGTACTTC. It specifies CASSPATRASGRSETQYF.

The chain has TRBV7-2 and TRBJ2-1, with 10 bases fitting TRBD2. The J segment lost 12 bases and the V segment lost 1 base, leaving 9 bases of the junction unmatched. The CDR3 extends over 15 amino acids. CDR1 is SGHTA, CDR2 FQGNSA, per germline. The CDR3 DNA sequence: TGTGCCAGCAGCTTAGGTCCAGCGGGGGGGCAGGCGCAGTTCTTC. Protein sequence: CASSLGPAGGQAQFF.

This rearrangement joins TRBV28 to TRBJ2-1, with TRBD1 matching over 8 bases. The CDR3 is made up of 14 amino acids. V dropped 7 bases and J dropped 2; count of bases not matched to a gene: 4. In germline, CDR1 is MDHEN, CDR2 SYDVKM. The CDR3: CASTSGGPYNEQFF. CDR3 nucleotide sequence: TGTGCCAGCACGTCAGGGGGCCCCTACAATGAGCAGTTCTTC.

This chain links TRBV2 with TRBJ1-5; weak D call: TRBD1 (6 bases). This CDR3 region has 14 residues. Germline-derived CDR1 and CDR2 are SNHLY and FYNNEI. The ends were cut back, 5 bases at V and 7 bases at J, with 15 bases in the middle. The CDR3 is CASSRQDLRQPQHF. In nucleotides, the CDR3 is TGTGCCAGCAGTAGACAGGACCTCAGGCAGCCCCAGCATTTT.

The chain combines TRBV11-3 with TRBJ2-2; 9 bases match TRBD1. Germline trimming cut 5 bases from V and 5 bases from J; bases unmatched to any gene: 15. Germline lookup yields CDR1 SGHNT and CDR2 YENEEA. The CDR3 totals 18 residues. The CDR3, as DNA: TGTGCCAGCAGCCCGGGACGTTGGGACAGGGAGGGGACCGGGGAGCTGTTTTTT. It specifies CASSPGRWDREGTGELFF.

J is TRBJ2-1 and V is TRBV6-5, with 10 bases matching TRBD2. After removal of 7 bases from V and 7 bases from J, the junction contained 10 bases not matched to a gene. The CDR3 consists of 15 residues. From germline, CDR1 is MNHEY and CDR2 SVGAGI. The chain's CDR3 is CASTGGGSGRNEQFF. Written as DNA, the CDR3 is TGTGCCAGCACTGGGGGCGGTAGCGGGAGGAATGAGCAGTTCTTC.

This rearrangement joins TRBV11-3 to TRBJ2-7; 7 bases fit TRBD1. CDR1 SGHNT and CDR2 YENEEA come from the germline V gene. The CDR3 contains 13 residues. V trimming: 5 bases; J trimming: 2 bases; junction bases outside the gene matches: 3. The CDR3 nucleotides are TGTGCCAGCAGCCAGGGACAGACCTACGAGCAGTACTTC. Translating it yields CASSQGQTYEQYF.